The rows below give T cell receptor beta chains drawn from one sample of a study of shared clonotypes between healthy human individuals. TCRdb's copy holds only in-frame clones and misses some; the assay was immunoSEQ multiplex PCR. The data hold 600,000 or so clones, with 95% observed a single time. The sample taken for sequencing was naive CD8+ T cells sorted from blood. All receptors come from a woman in her twenties or thirties in good health. The CDR3 runs from the conserved cysteine through the conserved F or W. The D gene is left open where the match is weak. Size tells how often a clone was seen (once, few, many) or the class of an expanded clone, and some rows leave it out.

d_call,clone_size,j_call,v_call,cdr3_nt,cdr3_aa
TRBD1,.,TRBJ1-5,TRBV28,TGTGCCAGCAGGACAGGGTCGGTCGGTGGCAATCAGCCCCAGCATTTT,CASRTGSVGGNQPQHF
TRBD2,.,TRBJ2-7,TRBV19,TGTGCCAGTAGTGCCGGGACTAGCAGGTACGAGCAGTACTTC,CASSAGTSRYEQYF
.,.,TRBJ1-2,TRBV19,TGTGCCAGTAGTATCGCTGCTAACTATGGCTACACCTTC,CASSIAANYGYTF
.,.,TRBJ2-2,TRBV2,TGTGCCACCAAGCAGGGGCAGGGGAAGATAGGGGAGCTGTTTTTT,CATKQGQGKIGELFF
TRBD1,.,TRBJ1-3,TRBV5-6,TGTGCCAGCAGCTTGGGGACAGGGTCAAACACCATATATTTT,CASSLGTGSNTIYF
.,.,TRBJ2-7,TRBV27,TGTGCCAGCAGCCTCGGGACTCATTACCGTTACGAGCAGTACTTC,CASSLGTHYRYEQYF
.,.,TRBJ2-1,TRBV9,TGTGCCAGCAGCGAGTACAATGAGCAGTTCTTC,CASSEYNEQFF
.,.,TRBJ1-3,TRBV11-2,TGTGCCAGCAGCCCGGACCGGGGGAACACCATATATTTT,CASSPDRGNTIYF
.,.,TRBJ1-5,TRBV28,TGTGCCAGCAGTTGGGAGGGATGGCATAGCAATCAGCCCCAGCATTTT,CASSWEGWHSNQPQHF
.,few,TRBJ2-5,TRBV5-4,TGTGCCAGCAGCTTAGAGAGCCAAGAGACCCAGTACTTC,CASSLESQETQYF
.,.,TRBJ2-2,TRBV27,TGTGCCAGCAGTTTCGGTACTAACACCGGGGAGCTGTTTTTT,CASSFGTNTGELFF
TRBD1,.,TRBJ2-1,TRBV27,TGTGCCAGCAGTTTATCCTCCGGGACAGTCCACAATGAGCAGTTCTTC,CASSLSSGTVHNEQFF
.,few,TRBJ1-2,TRBV9,TGTGCCAGCAGTGGAGGTGGGATGGACTATGGCTACACCTTC,CASSGGGMDYGYTF
.,.,TRBJ1-1,TRBV6-6,TGTGCCAGCAGTTTCGGCCTGAACACTGAAGCTTTCTTT,CASSFGLNTEAFF
.,.,TRBJ2-7,TRBV13,TGTGCCAGTTCCTCGGGACGGAACTCCTACGAGCAGTACTTC,CASSSGRNSYEQYF
TRBD2,.,TRBJ2-1,TRBV13,TGTGCCAGCAGCGGCCCCCTCGCGGGAGAGTACAATGAGCAGTTCTTC,CASSGPLAGEYNEQFF
TRBD1,.,TRBJ2-7,TRBV27,TGTGCCAGCAGCGGGACAGGGGGCCTCGAGCAGTACTTC,CASSGTGGLEQYF
.,.,TRBJ2-7,TRBV6-1,TGTGCCAGCAGTGAATTAGTGAGGGGGAGCTCCGAGCAGTACTTC,CASSELVRGSSEQYF
TRBD1,once,TRBJ2-2,TRBV19,TGTGCCAGTAGTCACCGGGACAGGGGGCGGACCGGGGAGCTGTTTTTT,CASSHRDRGRTGELFF
.,.,TRBJ1-6,TRBV27,TGTGCCAGCACCCCAGGCTCCTATAATTCACCCCTCCACTTT,CASTPGSYNSPLHF
.,.,TRBJ1-1,TRBV7-9,TGTGCCAGCAGCTACCCCATCAACCCCGATGGGTCGACTGAAGCTTTCTTT,CASSYPINPDGSTEAFF
.,.,TRBJ2-7,TRBV5-6,TGTGCCAGCAGTGGAGGGAATATTGGATACGAGCAGTACTTC,CASSGGNIGYEQYF